The rows below give T cell receptor beta chains drawn from one sample of a study of response to subunit inactivated influenza vaccine. TCRdb redid the calling of the RT-PCR reads with MiXCR, one entry per CDR3 protein. The table shows about 700,000 distinct CDR3 sequences, with roughly 14% occurring only once. The material was PBMCs from blood, obtained about 14 days before vaccination. Receptor source: a man aged 50 to 59 who received an inactivated influenza vaccine. The CDR3 runs from the conserved cysteine through the conserved F or W.

CDR3: CASSYRDRGIYEQYF; J: TRBJ2-7; V: TRBV5-1
CDR3: CASSSWETVGNTIYF; J: TRBJ1-3; V: TRBV12-3/TRBV12-4
CDR3: CASSLADYGTSGSYEQYF; J: TRBJ2-7; V: TRBV11-1
CDR3: CSASGRLMNTEAFF; J: TRBJ1-1; V: TRBV20-1
CDR3: CSVVIGGSNQPQHF; J: TRBJ1-5; V: TRBV29-1
CDR3: CSAGTMNTGELFF; J: TRBJ2-2; V: TRBV20-1
CDR3: CASSPSVVDSNQPQHF; J: TRBJ1-5; V: TRBV18
CDR3: CASSRTSGANTGELFF; J: TRBJ2-2; V: TRBV3-1
CDR3: CASSPRTSGSPHEQFF; J: TRBJ2-1; V: TRBV9
CDR3: CASSLAGLSGYTF; J: TRBJ1-2; V: TRBV5-1
CDR3: CASSLSWTYNEQFF; J: TRBJ2-1; V: TRBV5-1
CDR3: CASSLSDRPPGYTF; J: TRBJ1-2; V: TRBV5-1
CDR3: CATSRNRLLGTGELFF; J: TRBJ2-2; V: TRBV15
CDR3: CASRRGRDLHTQYF; J: TRBJ2-3; V: TRBV2
CDR3: CASSSGAGGTFRPLHF; J: TRBJ1-6; V: TRBV7-9
CDR3: CASSRSSGRGTDTQYF; J: TRBJ2-3; V: TRBV7-9
CDR3: CASSLGSALNEQFF; J: TRBJ2-1; V: TRBV14